The 20 T cell receptor beta chains in this list originate from one sample, sequenced in a study of CD8 T cells in Susac syndrome. RNA, at about 0.45 to 1 ug, was reverse transcribed with random hexamers. TCRdb re-called the immunoSEQ multiplex PCR reads through MiXCR, storing one row per CDR3 protein. The data show some 150,000 distinct CDR3 sequences, 90% to 96% seen once. The specimen sequenced was CD4+ T cells from PBMCs. These receptor sequences come from a human donor with Susac syndrome.

V usage is TRBV3-1 and J usage is TRBJ1-5; D is undetermined. Trimming took off 0 bases at V and 2 bases at J, with 8 bases between the two ends. The germline gives CDR1 LGHDT, CDR2 YNNKEL (reference sequence). The CDR3 runs to 15 residues. The CDR3 loop reads CASSQEWPGNQPQHF. The CDR3 coding sequence is TGTGCCAGCAGCCAAGAGTGGCCCGGCAATCAGCCCCAGCATTTT.

This chain joins TRBV21-1 and TRBJ1-5; the table assigns TRBD1, which was not confirmed against the DNA. TRBV21-1 is a listed pseudogene. The CDR3 totals 15 residues. The CDR3 loop reads CASSVRGKGHQPQHF. The CDR3 region has the DNA TGTGCCAGCAGCGTCCGGGGGAAGGGGCATCAGCCCCAGCATTTT.

The chain has TRBV19 and TRBJ1-4; D uncertain. The CDR3 has 13 amino acids. CDR1 is LNHDA, CDR2 SQIVND, per germline (reference sequence). With 5 bases removed from V and 10 bases from J, the gap between germline ends came to 14 bases. CDR3 sequence (DNA): TGTGCCAGTAGTGGGGAGAGGTGGGGAAAACTGTTTTTT. This gives the protein CASSGERWGKLFF.

The CDR3 loop reads CASSRRGGRETQYF. The CDR3 DNA follows: TGTGCCAGCAGTAGACGGGGGGGTCGCGAGACCCAGTACTTC. The genes are TRBV6-7 and TRBJ2-5, with 8 bases matching TRBD2. TRBV6-7 is known as an ORF, though its function is uncertain. V shed 5 bases, J shed 5 bases, and the junction held 7 bases outside the gene matches. The CDR3 covers 14 residues.

The rearrangement links TRBV28 to TRBJ2-3, with D perhaps matching TRBD2 (5 bases). The CDR3 is made up of 14 amino acids. Germline CDR1 and CDR2: MDHEN and SYDVKM. V shed 5 bases and J shed 4 bases, with 13 bases lying between them. CDR3 protein: CASSKPSLADTQYF. DNA of the CDR3: TGTGCCAGCAGTAAACCTAGCCTGGCAGATACGCAGTATTTT.

The chain uses TRBV27 and TRBJ1-1; 9 bases map to TRBD1. The CDR3 runs to 13 residues. The trim removed 5 bases at V and 7 bases at J, leaving 5 bases unmatched. Germline V gives CDR1 MNHEY, CDR2 SMNVEV (reference sequence). CDR3 sequence (DNA): TGTGCCAGCAGTCCTCGACAGGGGGTTGAAGCTTTCTTT. It specifies CASSPRQGVEAFF.

The chain uses TRBV29-1 and TRBJ2-7, with TRBD2 identical over 10 bases. CDR3 length: 14 amino acids. The J segment lost 5 bases and the V segment lost 5 bases, leaving 9 bases of the junction unmatched. Germline V gene sequence: CDR1 SQVTM, CDR2 ANQGSEA. CDR3 protein: CSVTGTSGIHEQYF. For the CDR3, the DNA is TGCAGCGTTACCGGTACTAGCGGGATTCACGAGCAGTACTTC.

This clonotype was counted once. The chain carries TRBV28 and TRBJ1-2, with 9 bases aligning to TRBD1. Germline V lookup: CDR1 MDHEN, CDR2 SYDVKM. J gave up 9 bases and V 5 bases, and 4 bases lay outside the gene matches. The CDR3 is 12 residues long. DNA of the CDR3: TGTGCCAGCAGTCTAGGACAGGGGAGCTACACCTTC. Translating gives CASSLGQGSYTF.

The chain recombines TRBV21-1 with TRBJ2-4. TRBV21-1 is designated a pseudogene. CDR3 length equals 15 residues. CDR3 protein: CASLNGLLAKNIQYF. The CDR3 region has the DNA TGTGCCAGCCTCAACGGCTTGCTAGCCAAAAACATTCAGTACTTC.

The rearrangement joins TRBV20-1 to TRBJ2-1; 7 bases line up with TRBD2. The junction had 9 bases not matched to a gene; V was cut back by 3 bases and J by 4 bases. The CDR3 extends over 15 amino acids. From germline, CDR1 is DFQATT and CDR2 SNEGSKA (reference sequence). CDR3 region: CSASNAGDTYNEQFF. The CDR3 region has the DNA TGCAGTGCTAGTAATGCGGGAGACACTTACAATGAGCAGTTCTTC.

The chain has TRBV3-1 and TRBJ1-6, with D unresolved. The CDR3 loop spans 15 amino acids. Trimming cost V 1 base and J 4 bases, with 8 bases left between them. Germline loops: CDR1 LGHDT, CDR2 YNNKEL (reference sequence). In DNA, the CDR3 is TGTGCCAGCAGCCAAGGGTTCGGATATAATTCACCCCTCCACTTT. Translation gives CASSQGFGYNSPLHF.

The chain links TRBV19 to TRBJ2-1; TRBD2 is a possible D gene (5 bases). The CDR3 length is 12 residues. Germline CDR1 is LNHDA and CDR2 is SQIVND (reference sequence). V lost 3 bases, J lost 6 bases, and 6 bases lay in between. This CDR3 is CASSIRGNEQFF. Here the CDR3 DNA reads TGTGCCAGTAGTATTCGGGGCAATGAGCAGTTCTTC.

This chain connects TRBV14 to TRBJ2-3; 9 positions agree with TRBD1. V lost 4 bases, J lost 2 bases, and 10 bases stayed unmatched. This CDR3 contains 17 residues. Germline CDR1 and CDR2: SGHDN and FVKESK. CDR3 loop: CASSRVTGGAVTDTQYF. For the CDR3, the DNA is TGTGCCAGCAGCCGAGTTACAGGGGGCGCAGTCACAGATACGCAGTATTTT.

The chain has TRBV20-1 and TRBJ2-1, with 12 nucleotides matching TRBD2. The germline gives CDR1 DFQATT, CDR2 SNEGSKA (reference sequence). Trimming at V came to 1 base and at J to 8 bases, leaving 3 bases not matched to a gene. The CDR3 loop spans 14 amino acids. The chain's CDR3 is CSARGTSGNDEQFF. The DNA of the CDR3 is TGCAGTGCTAGAGGGACTAGCGGGAACGATGAGCAGTTCTTC.

The V gene is TRBV4-1, the J gene TRBJ2-7; TRBD1 matches 7 bases. J lost 3 bases, V lost 1 base, and 6 bases had no gene match. CDR1 is MGHRA and CDR2 is YSYEKL in the germline V gene. This CDR3 comprises 15 residues. DNA for the CDR3: TGCGCCAGCAGCCAAGCCTCGGGACAGATCTACGAGCAGTACTTC. Translated, it gives CASSQASGQIYEQYF.

This chain links TRBV28 with TRBJ2-7, with D uncertain. CDR3 size: 14 residues. V dropped 8 bases and J dropped 2 bases, with 16 bases sitting between them. Looked up from germline, CDR1 is MDHEN and CDR2 is SYDVKM. DNA for the CDR3: TGTGCCAGCTGCCCTCCCGGAAATCCCTACGAGCAGTACTTC. Protein: CASCPPGNPYEQYF.

The gene calls are TRBV5-1 and TRBJ2-7; D possibly matches TRBD1 or TRBD2 (5 bases each). Trimming stripped 0 bases from V and 2 bases from J, with 12 bases between. Germline loops: CDR1 SGHRS, CDR2 YFSETQ. CDR3 length: 15 residues. The CDR3 DNA is TGCGCCAGCAGCTTGGGTATAGGGGAGCCCTACGAGCAGTACTTC. Its translation is CASSLGIGEPYEQYF.

V is TRBV5-6 and J is TRBJ1-2, with D hard to call. Germline values: CDR1 SGHDT, CDR2 YYEEEE. The germline V and J ends were trimmed by 2 bases and 0 bases, with 2 bases remaining between them. CDR3 length equals 12 residues. The CDR3 DNA is TGTGCCAGCAGCTTAGCTAACTATGGCTACACCTTC. This encodes CASSLANYGYTF.

V and J are TRBV20-1 and TRBJ2-1, with TRBD2 identical over 9 bases. V trimming: 1 base; J trimming: 6 bases; junction bases outside the gene matches: 7. The CDR3 extends over 15 amino acids. Germline CDR1 reads DFQATT; CDR2 reads SNEGSKA (reference sequence). For the CDR3, the DNA is TGCAGTGCTAGAGCTCTCCGACTAGCGGCCAATGAGCAGTTCTTC. Protein: CSARALRLAANEQFF.

The chain recombines TRBV7-9 with TRBJ2-3; D call uncertain. CDR3 size: 13 residues. Trimming pared 4 bases from V and 8 bases from J, leaving 13 bases between. Germline assignment: CDR1 SEHNR and CDR2 FQNEAQ (reference sequence). As DNA, the CDR3 is TGTGCCAGCAGCTACCCGGACGAGAGTACGCAGTATTTT. As protein: CASSYPDESTQYF.